What follows is one TCR beta chain and its context. Germline assignment: CDR1 SNHLY and CDR2 FYNNEI. V lost 3 bases to trimming and J lost 6 bases, with 21 bases between them. The CDR3 length is 17 residues. The source of the sample is a study of control samples from healthy donors and cancer patients. Sequenced by immunoSEQ multiplex PCR; TCRdb stores in-frame clones only, minus some. The sample has 150,000 to 200,000 clones, about 90% seen once. The chain is built from TRBV2 and TRBJ1-5; possibly TRBD1 for D (5 bases). The clonotype originates from a man aged 18 to 30 in good health. The sequenced material came from blood. CDR3 DNA sequence: TGTGCCAGCAGTGATCAGTTAATTTGGGGGGAGGGTCAGCCCCAGCATTTT. It codes for CASSDQLIWGEGQPQHF.